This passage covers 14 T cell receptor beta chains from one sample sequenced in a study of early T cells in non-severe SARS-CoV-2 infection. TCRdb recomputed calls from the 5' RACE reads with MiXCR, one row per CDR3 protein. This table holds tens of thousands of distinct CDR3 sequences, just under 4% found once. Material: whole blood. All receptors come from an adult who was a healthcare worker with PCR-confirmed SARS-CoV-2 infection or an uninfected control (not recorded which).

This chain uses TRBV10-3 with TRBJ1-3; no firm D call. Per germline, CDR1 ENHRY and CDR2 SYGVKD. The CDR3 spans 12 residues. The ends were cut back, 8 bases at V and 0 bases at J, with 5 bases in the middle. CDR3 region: CAIGASGNTIYF. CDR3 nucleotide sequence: TGTGCCATCGGTGCCTCTGGAAACACCATATATTTT.

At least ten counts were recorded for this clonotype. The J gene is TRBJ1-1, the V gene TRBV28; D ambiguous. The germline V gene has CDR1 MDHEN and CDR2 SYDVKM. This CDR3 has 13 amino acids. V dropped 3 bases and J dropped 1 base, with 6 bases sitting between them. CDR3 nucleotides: TGTGCCAGCAGTTTTCACCAGAACACTGAAGCTTTCTTT. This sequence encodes CASSFHQNTEAFF.

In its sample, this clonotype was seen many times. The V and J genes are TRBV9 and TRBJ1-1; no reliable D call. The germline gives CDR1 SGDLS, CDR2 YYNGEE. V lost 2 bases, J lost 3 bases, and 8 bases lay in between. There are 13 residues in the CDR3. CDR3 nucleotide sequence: TGTGCCAGCAGCGTTGGCGGGTACACTGAAGCTTTCTTT. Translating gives CASSVGGYTEAFF.

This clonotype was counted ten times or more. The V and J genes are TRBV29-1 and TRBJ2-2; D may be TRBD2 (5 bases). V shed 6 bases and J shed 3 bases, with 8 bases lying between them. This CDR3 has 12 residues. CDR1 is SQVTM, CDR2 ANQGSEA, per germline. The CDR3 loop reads CSVMEDTGELFF. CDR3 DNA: TGCAGCGTGATGGAGGACACCGGGGAGCTGTTTTTT.

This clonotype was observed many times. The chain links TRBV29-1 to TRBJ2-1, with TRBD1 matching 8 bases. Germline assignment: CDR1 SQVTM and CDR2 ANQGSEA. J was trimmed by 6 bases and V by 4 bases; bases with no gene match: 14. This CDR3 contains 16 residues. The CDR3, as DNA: TGCAGCGTTGCGACCCACGGGACAGGAAGAATCAATGAGCAGTTCTTC. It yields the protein CSVATHGTGRINEQFF.

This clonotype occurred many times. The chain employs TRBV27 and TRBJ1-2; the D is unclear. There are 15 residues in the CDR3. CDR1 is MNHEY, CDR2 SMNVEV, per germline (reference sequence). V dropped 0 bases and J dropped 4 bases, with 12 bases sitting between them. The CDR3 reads CASSLSGQPLYGYTF. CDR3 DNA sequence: TGTGCCAGCAGTTTATCGGGCCAGCCCCTCTATGGCTACACCTTC.

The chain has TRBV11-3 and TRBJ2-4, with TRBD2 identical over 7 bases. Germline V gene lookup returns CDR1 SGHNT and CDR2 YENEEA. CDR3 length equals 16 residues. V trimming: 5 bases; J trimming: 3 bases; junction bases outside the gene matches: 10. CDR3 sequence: CASSLNAGVGKNIQYF. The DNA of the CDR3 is TGTGCCAGCAGCCTTAACGCGGGGGTGGGCAAAAACATTCAGTACTTC.

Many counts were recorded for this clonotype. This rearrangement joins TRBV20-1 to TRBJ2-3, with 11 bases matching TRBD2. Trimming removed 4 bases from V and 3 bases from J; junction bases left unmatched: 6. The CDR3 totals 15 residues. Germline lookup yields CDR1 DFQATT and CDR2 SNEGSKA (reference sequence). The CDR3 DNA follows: TGCAGTGCTATGCGCGTAGCGGGAGGGACAGATACGCAGTATTTT. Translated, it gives CSAMRVAGGTDTQYF.

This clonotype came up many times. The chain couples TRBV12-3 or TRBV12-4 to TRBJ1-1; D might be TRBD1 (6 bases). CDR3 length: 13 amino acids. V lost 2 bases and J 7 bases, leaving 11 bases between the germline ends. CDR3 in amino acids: CASSLQGSSEAFF. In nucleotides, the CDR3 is TGTGCCAGCAGTTTACAGGGGAGTAGTGAAGCTTTCTTT.

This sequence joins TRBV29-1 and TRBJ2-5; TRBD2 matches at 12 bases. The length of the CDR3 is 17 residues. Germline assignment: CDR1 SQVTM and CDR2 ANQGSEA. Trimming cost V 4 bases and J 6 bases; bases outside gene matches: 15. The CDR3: CSVGSETSGRGGQTQYF. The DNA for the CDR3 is TGCAGCGTTGGATCGGAGACTAGCGGGAGAGGCGGACAGACCCAGTACTTC.

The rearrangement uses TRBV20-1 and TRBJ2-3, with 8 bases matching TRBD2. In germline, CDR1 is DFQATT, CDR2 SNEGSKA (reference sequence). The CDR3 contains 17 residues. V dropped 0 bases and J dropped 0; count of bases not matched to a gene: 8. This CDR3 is CSARDRGTRASTDTQYF. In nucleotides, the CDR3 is TGCAGTGCTAGAGATCGAGGGACTAGGGCTAGCACAGATACGCAGTATTTT.

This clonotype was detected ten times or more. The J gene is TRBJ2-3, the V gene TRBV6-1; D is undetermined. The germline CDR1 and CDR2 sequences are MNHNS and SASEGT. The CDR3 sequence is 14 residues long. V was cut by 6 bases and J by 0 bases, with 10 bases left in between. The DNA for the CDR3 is TGTGCCAGCAGGATTGGGATAAGCACAGATACGCAGTATTTT. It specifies CASRIGISTDTQYF.

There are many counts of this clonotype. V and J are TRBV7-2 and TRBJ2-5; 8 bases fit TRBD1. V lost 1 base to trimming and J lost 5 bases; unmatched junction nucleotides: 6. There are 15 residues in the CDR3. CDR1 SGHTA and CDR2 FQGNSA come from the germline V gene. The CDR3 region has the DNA TGTGCCAGCAGCTTAGAAGGGACAGGTACCGAGACCCAGTACTTC. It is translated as CASSLEGTGTETQYF.

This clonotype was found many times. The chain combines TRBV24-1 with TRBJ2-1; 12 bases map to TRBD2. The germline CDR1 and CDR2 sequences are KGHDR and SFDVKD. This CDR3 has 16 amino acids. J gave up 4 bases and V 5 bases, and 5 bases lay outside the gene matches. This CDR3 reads CATSALTSGRYNEQFF. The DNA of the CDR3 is TGTGCCACCAGTGCACTAACTAGCGGGAGGTACAATGAGCAGTTCTTC.